These 3 T cell receptor beta chains came from one sample sequenced in a study of beta chain features in type 1 diabetes. Notes on the study in general: Significant though moderate, a shortening of TCRB CDR3s appeared in all four CD4+ subsets of Type 1 diabetes patients.

The investigators reverse transcribed all of the isolated RNA, so they sequenced expressed TCRB transcripts. TCRdb's copy holds only in-frame clones and misses some; the assay was immunoSEQ multiplex PCR. The sample gives around 250,000 clones, roughly 20% of which show up once; around 0.03% is in the top ten. These receptors lack a known antigen. The source material was naive CD4+ T cells from blood. These receptors all stem from a woman aged 35 to 49 with type 1 diabetes.

This clone was detected only a few times. The gene calls are TRBV29-1 and TRBJ1-2; 7 bases fit TRBD1. CDR3 length: 11 residues. Trimming at V came to 7 bases and at J to 7 bases, leaving 6 bases not matched to a gene. In germline, CDR1 is SQVTM, CDR2 ANQGSEA. DNA for the CDR3: TGCAGCGGGGGGACAGACTTTGGCTACACCTTC. Encoded protein: CSGGTDFGYTF.

J is TRBJ2-3 and V is TRBV6-5; no clear D. The germline V gene has CDR1 MNHEY and CDR2 SVGAGI. V shed 5 bases and J shed 5 bases, with 11 bases lying between them. This CDR3 is built from 13 residues. CDR3 residues: CASSPSSRDTQYF. Here the CDR3 DNA reads TGTGCCAGCAGTCCCTCTTCTAGAGATACGCAGTATTTT.

This chain connects TRBV5-1 to TRBJ2-7; 10 bases are shared with TRBD1. This CDR3 has 16 amino acids. Germline CDR1 reads SGHRS; CDR2 reads YFSETQ. The junction had 10 bases not matched to a gene; V was cut back by 2 bases and J by 5 bases. Here the CDR3 reads CASSFRWGQGTHEQYF. DNA for the CDR3: TGCGCCAGCAGCTTCCGATGGGGACAGGGGACCCACGAGCAGTACTTC.